A single sample gave rise to the 3 T cell receptor beta chains below, sequenced in a study of graft-versus-host responses after intestinal transplantation. Sequencing was performed with immunoSEQ multiplex PCR; in TCRdb, only in-frame clones are kept and a portion is missing. Here the sample spans approximately 24,000 clones, about 94% being singletons. The sequenced sample was PBMCs, obtained 30 days after intestinal transplant. These receptors originate from a human patient who received an intestinal transplant, so some T cells may come from the graft donor.

V is TRBV4-1 and J is TRBJ1-1; D might be TRBD1 (6 bases). The V gene lost 1 base and the J gene lost 0 bases, with 9 bases spanning the gap. The germline CDR1 and CDR2 sequences are MGHRA and YSYEKL. The CDR3 has 15 residues. As DNA, the CDR3 is TGCGCCAGCAGCCAAGTGGACAGTCTGAACACTGAAGCTTTCTTT. Its translation: CASSQVDSLNTEAFF.

The J gene is TRBJ1-1, the V gene TRBV4-1, with D tentatively TRBD1 (5 bases). The ends were cut back, 1 base at V and 4 bases at J, with 7 bases in the middle. Per the germline V gene, CDR1 is MGHRA and CDR2 is YSYEKL. This CDR3 is 13 amino acids long. CDR3 in amino acids: CASSQGDGTEAFF. The CDR3 DNA reads TGCGCCAGCAGCCAAGGGGACGGCACTGAAGCTTTCTTT.

This chain uses TRBV6-1 with TRBJ2-7; TRBD2 is a possible D gene (7 bases). The V gene lost 3 bases and the J gene lost 4 bases, with 13 bases spanning the gap. The V gene's germline CDR1 is MNHNS and CDR2 SASEGT. The CDR3 consists of 14 residues. This CDR3 reads CASSDSGGAYEQYF. The CDR3 coding sequence is TGTGCCAGCAGTGATTCGGGGGGCGCGTACGAGCAGTACTTC.